The clone carrying this T cell receptor (beta chain) showed up many times. These data originate in a study of T cells in Graves' hyperthyroidism and ophthalmopathy. Overall study context: The authors collected peripheral blood at initial diagnosis, before any treatment.

Graves' hyperthyroidism was deemed stable given no ophthalmopathy progression within 18 months. For the diagnoses, clinical symptoms, serum thyroxine and TRAb, thyroid ultrasound and orbital computed tomography were used. PBMCs were obtained from under 13 ml fresh peripheral blood. Researchers took RNA transcripts and amplified the TCR beta CDR3 regions from them. Researchers ran a first-round RT-PCR on the TCR CDR3 using the HTBI primer set. TCRdb used MiXCR to reprocess the multiplex PCR reads, holding one entry per CDR3 protein. The sample yields some 270,000 distinct CDR3 sequences, approximately 13% seen once. This CDR3 is built from 22 residues. Trimming at V came to 4 bases and at J to 0 bases, leaving 20 bases not matched to a gene. Germline V gene sequence: CDR1 MDHEN, CDR2 SYDVKM.

The source is a woman aged 40 to 50 with Graves' hyperthyroidism. This chain uses TRBV28 with TRBJ2-1; TRBD1 matches at 11 bases. The sequenced sample was blood. The CDR3 DNA sequence: TGTGCCAGCAGTTCCCCACCACGGACAGGGGGCGGTAGCGGGATCTCCTACAATGAGCAGTTCTTC. This encodes CASSSPPRTGGGSGISYNEQFF. Looking up the rest from reference TRBV28 and TRBJ2-1 gives the full variable domain: DVKVTQSSRYLVKRTGEKVFLECVQDMDHENMFWYRQDPGLGLRLIYFSYDVKMKEKGDIPEGYSVSREKKERFSLILESASTNQTSMYLCASSSPPRTGGGSGISYNEQFFGPGTRLTVL.